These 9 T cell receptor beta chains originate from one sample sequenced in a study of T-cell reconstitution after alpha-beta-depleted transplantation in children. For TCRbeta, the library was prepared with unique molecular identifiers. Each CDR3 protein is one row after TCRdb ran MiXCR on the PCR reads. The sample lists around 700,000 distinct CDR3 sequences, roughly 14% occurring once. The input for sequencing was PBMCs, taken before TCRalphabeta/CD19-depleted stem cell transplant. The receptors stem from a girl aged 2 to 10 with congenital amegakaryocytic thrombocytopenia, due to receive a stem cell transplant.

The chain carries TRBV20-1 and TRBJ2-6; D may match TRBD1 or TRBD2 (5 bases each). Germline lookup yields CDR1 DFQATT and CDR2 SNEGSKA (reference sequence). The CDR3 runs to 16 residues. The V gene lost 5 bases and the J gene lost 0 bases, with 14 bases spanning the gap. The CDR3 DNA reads TGCAGTGCTTACTCGGGACGCCACTCTGGGGCCAACGTCCTGACTTTC. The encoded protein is CSAYSGRHSGANVLTF.

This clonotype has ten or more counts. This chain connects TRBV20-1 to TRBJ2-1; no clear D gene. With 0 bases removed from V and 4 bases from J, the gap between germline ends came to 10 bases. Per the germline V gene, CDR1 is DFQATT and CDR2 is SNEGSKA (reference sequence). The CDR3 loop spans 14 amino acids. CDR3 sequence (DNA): TGCAGTGCTAGAGATACCGTCCGATACAATGAGCAGTTCTTC. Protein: CSARDTVRYNEQFF.

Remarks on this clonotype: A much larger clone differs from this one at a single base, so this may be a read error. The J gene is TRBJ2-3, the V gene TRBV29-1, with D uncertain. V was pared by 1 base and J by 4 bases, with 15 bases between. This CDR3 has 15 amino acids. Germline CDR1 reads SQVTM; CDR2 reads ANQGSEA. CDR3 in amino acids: CSVEVKPWNPDTQYF. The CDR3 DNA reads TGCAGCGTTGAAGTGAAACCGTGGAATCCAGATACGCAGTATTTT.

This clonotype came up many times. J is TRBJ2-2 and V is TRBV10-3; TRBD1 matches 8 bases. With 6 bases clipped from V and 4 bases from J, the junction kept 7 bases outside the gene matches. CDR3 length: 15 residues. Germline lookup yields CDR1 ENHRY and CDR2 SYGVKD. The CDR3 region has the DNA TGTGCCATCAGCCCGACAGGGGACGCCACCGGGGAGCTGTTTTTT. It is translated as CAISPTGDATGELFF.

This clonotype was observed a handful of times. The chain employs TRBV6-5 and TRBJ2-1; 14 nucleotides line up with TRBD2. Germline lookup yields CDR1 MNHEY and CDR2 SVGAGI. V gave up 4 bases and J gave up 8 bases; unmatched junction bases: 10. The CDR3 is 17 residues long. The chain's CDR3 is CASSFLTGLAGVDEQFF. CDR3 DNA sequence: TGTGCCAGCAGTTTTCTTACGGGACTAGCGGGAGTAGATGAGCAGTTCTTC.

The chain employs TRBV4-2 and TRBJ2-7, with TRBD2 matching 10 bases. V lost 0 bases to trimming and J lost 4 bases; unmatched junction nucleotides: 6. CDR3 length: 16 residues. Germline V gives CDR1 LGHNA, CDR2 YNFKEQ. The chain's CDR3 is CASSQDKTSGRYEQYF. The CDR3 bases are TGTGCCAGCAGCCAAGATAAGACTAGCGGGCGGTACGAGCAGTACTTC.

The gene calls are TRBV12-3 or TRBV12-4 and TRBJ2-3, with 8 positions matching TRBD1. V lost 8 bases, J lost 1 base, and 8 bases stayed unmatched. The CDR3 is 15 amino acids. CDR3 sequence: CASFRLGQGTDTQYF. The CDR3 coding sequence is TGTGCCAGCTTCCGACTGGGACAGGGCACAGATACGCAGTATTTT.

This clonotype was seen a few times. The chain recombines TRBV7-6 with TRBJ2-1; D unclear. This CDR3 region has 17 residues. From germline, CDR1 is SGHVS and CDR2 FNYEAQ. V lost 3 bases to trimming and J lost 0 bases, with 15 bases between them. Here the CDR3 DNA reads TGTGCCAGCAGCTTGGATGCTGCCGAAAACTCCTACAATGAGCAGTTCTTC. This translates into CASSLDAAENSYNEQFF.

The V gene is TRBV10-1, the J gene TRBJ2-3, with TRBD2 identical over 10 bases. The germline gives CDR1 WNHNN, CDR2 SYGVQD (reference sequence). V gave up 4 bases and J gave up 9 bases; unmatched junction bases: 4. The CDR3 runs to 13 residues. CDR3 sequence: CASSGRTSGTQYF. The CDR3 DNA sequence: TGCGCCAGCAGTGGGAGGACTAGCGGAACGCAGTATTTT.